This T cell receptor (beta chain) was sequenced in a study of monozygotic twins with inflammatory bowel disease. The CDR3 sequence is 13 residues long. Germline loops: CDR1 DFQATT, CDR2 SNEGSKA (reference sequence). General observations from the study: IBD patients showed reduced TCRbeta diversity (inverse Simpson) versus healthy co-twins. In patient repertoires, differing immunosuppressive treatments may have added some variability.

In the case of this clonotype: Antigen specificity is unknown.

Donors each gave around 2.6 ml of blood. TCRdb reworked the 5' RACE reads into one entry per CDR3 protein, no DNA. The sample shows 350,000 to 500,000 distinct CDR3 sequences, and roughly 2.3% sits with its ten largest clones. The chain recombines TRBV20-1 with TRBJ1-6; TCRdb's D gene call, TRBD1, goes unchecked for lack of DNA. The receptor was derived from a human donor with ulcerative colitis or Crohn's disease, or a healthy co-twin of an affected twin (not recorded which). The sequenced sample was blood. The chain's CDR3 is CSAPDRRDSPLHF.